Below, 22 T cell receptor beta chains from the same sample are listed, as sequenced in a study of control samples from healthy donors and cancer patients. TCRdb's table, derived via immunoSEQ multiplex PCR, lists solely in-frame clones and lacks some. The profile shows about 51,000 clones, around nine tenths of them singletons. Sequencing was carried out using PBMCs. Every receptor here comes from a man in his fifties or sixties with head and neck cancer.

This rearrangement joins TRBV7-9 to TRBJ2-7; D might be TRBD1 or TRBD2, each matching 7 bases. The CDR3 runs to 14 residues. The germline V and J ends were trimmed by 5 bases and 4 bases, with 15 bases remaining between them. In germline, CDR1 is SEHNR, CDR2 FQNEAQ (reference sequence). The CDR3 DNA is TGTGCCAGCAGCGCGACAGGGAGGGTTTACGAGCAGTACTTC. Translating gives CASSATGRVYEQYF.

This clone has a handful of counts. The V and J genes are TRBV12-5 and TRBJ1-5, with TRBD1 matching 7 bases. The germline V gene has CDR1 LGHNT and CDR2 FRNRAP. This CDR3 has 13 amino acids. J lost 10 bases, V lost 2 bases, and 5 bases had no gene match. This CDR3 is CASGLNDRAPQHF. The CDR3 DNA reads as TGTGCTAGTGGTTTGAACGACAGGGCCCCCCAGCATTTT. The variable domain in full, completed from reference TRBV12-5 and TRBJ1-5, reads DARVTQTPRHKVTEMGQEVTMRCQPILGHNTVFWYRQTMMQGLELLAYFRNRAPLDDSGMPKDRFSAEMPDATLATLKIQPSEPRDSAVYFCASGLNDRAPQHFGDGTRLSIL.

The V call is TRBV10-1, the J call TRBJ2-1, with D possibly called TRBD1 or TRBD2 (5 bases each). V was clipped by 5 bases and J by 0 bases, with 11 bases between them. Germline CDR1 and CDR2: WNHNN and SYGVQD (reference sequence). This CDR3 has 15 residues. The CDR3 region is CASSRDLSSYNEQFF. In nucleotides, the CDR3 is TGCGCCAGCAGTAGGGACCTCAGCTCCTACAATGAGCAGTTCTTC.

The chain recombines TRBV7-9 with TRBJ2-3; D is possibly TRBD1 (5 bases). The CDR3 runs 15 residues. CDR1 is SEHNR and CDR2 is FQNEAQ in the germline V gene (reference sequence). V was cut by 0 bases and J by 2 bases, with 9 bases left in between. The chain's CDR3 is CASSLAHRPTDTQYF. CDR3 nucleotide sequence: TGTGCCAGCAGCTTAGCGCACAGGCCCACAGATACGCAGTATTTT. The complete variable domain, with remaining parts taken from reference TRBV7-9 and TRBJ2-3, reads DTGVSQNPRHKITKRGQNVTFRCDPISEHNRLYWYRQTLGQGPEFLTYFQNEAQLEKSRLLSDRFSAERPKGSFSTLEIQRTEQGDSAMYLCASSLAHRPTDTQYFGPGTRLTVL.

This CDR3 reads CATVPRRGSSYEQYF. The CDR3 region has the DNA TGTGCCACCGTACCCAGGCGGGGGAGCTCCTACGAGCAGTACTTC. The V call is TRBV2, the J call TRBJ2-7; 7 bases agree with TRBD2. CDR3 length equals 15 residues. Germline values: CDR1 SNHLY, CDR2 FYNNEI. V was pared by 10 bases and J by 0 bases, with 12 bases of the junction left unmatched.

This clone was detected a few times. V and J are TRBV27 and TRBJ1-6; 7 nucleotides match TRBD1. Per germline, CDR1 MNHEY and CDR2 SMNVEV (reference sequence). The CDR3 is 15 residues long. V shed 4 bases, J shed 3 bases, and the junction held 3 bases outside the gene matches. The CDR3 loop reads CASSSSGGYNSPLHF. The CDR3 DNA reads TGTGCCAGCAGTTCCTCAGGGGGCTATAATTCACCCCTCCACTTT.

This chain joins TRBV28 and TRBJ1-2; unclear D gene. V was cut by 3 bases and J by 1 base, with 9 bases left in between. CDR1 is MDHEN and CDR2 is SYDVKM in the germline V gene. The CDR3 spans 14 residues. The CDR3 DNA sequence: TGTGCCAGCAGTTTGGCAGGACTTAACTATGGCTACACCTTC. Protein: CASSLAGLNYGYTF.

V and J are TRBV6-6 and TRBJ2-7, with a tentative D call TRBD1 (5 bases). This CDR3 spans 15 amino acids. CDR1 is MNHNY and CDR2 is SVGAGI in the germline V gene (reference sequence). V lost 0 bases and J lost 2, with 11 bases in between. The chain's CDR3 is CASSYSRVEAYEQYF. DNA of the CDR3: TGTGCCAGCAGTTACTCCAGGGTTGAGGCCTACGAGCAGTACTTC.

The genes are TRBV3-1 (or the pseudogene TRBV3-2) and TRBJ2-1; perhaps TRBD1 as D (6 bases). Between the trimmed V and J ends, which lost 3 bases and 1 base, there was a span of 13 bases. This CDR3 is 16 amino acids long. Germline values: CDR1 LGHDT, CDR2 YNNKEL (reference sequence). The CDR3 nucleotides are TGTGCCAGCAGCCAGGCCCGGGACAAGTCCTACAATGAGCAGTTCTTC. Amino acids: CASSQARDKSYNEQFF.

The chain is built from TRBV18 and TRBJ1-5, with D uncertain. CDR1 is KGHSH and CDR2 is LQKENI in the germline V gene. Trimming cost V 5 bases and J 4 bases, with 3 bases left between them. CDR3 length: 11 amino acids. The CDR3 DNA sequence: TGTGCCAGCTCAGCGAATCAGCCCCAGCATTTT. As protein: CASSANQPQHF.

The CDR3 nucleotides read TGTGCCAGCTCACCGGGGACAGGTGGGGATTCACCCCTCCACTTT. It codes for CASSPGTGGDSPLHF. The chain uses TRBV18 and TRBJ1-6, with 8 bases lining up with TRBD1. Germline V gene sequence: CDR1 KGHSH, CDR2 LQKENI. The CDR3 runs 15 residues. The junction had 6 bases not matched to a gene; V was cut back by 3 bases and J by 8 bases.

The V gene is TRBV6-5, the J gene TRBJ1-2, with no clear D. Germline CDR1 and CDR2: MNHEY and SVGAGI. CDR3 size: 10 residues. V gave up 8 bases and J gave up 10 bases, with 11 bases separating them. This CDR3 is CASAQATYTF. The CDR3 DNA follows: TGTGCCAGCGCCCAGGCCACCTACACCTTC.

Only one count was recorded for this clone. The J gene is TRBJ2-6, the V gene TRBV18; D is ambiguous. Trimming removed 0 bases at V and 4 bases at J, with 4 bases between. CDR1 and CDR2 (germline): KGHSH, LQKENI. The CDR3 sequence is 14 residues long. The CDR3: CASSPPAGANVLTF. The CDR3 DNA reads TGTGCCAGCTCACCACCTGCGGGGGCCAACGTCCTGACTTTC.

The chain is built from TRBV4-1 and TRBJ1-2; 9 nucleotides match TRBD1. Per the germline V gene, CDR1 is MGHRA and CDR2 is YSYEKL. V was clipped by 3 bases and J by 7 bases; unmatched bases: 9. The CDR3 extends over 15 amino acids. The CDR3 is CASSQPGQGIIGYTF. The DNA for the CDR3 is TGCGCCAGCAGCCAGCCGGGACAGGGAATAATTGGCTACACCTTC.

The CDR3 sequence: CASQDREVNIQYF. The CDR3 nucleotides read TGTGCCAGCCAGGACAGGGAGGTTAACATTCAGTACTTC. The rearrangement links TRBV6-6 to TRBJ2-4; 8 nucleotides agree with TRBD1. Looked up from germline, CDR1 is MNHNY and CDR2 is SVGAGI (reference sequence). The length of the CDR3 is 13 residues. Trimming removed 8 bases from V and 7 bases from J; junction bases left unmatched: 7.

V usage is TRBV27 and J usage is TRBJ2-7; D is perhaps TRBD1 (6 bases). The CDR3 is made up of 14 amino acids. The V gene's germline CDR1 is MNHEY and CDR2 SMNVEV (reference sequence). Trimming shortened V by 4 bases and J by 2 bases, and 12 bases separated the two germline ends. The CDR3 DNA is TGTGCCAGCAGTTCCGTCGACAGGACCTACGAGCAGTACTTC. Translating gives CASSSVDRTYEQYF.

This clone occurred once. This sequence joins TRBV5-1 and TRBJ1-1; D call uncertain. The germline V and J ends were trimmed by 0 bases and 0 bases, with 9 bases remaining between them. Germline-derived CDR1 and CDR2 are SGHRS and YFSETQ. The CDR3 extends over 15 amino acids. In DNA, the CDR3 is TGCGCCAGCAGCTTGGTAGCCGGGGTGAACACTGAAGCTTTCTTT. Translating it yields CASSLVAGVNTEAFF.

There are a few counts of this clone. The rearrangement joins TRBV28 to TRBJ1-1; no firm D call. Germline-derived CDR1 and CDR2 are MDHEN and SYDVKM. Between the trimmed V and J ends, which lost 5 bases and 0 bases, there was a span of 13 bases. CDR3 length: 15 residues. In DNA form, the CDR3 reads TGTGCCAGCAGTCTACAGACACTTATGAACACTGAAGCTTTCTTT. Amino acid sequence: CASSLQTLMNTEAFF.

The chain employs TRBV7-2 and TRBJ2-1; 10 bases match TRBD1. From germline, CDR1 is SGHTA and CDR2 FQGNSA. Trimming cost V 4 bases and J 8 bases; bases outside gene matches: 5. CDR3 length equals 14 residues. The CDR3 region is CASSSGTGADEQFF. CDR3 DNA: TGTGCCAGCAGCTCCGGGACAGGGGCCGATGAGCAGTTCTTC.

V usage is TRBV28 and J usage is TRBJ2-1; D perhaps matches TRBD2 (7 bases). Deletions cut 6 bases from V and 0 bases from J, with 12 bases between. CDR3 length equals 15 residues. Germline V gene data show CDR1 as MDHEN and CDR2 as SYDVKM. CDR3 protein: CASRPGGPSYNEQFF. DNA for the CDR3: TGTGCCAGCAGACCCGGGGGGCCCTCCTACAATGAGCAGTTCTTC. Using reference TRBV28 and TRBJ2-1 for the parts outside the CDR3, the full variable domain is DVKVTQSSRYLVKRTGEKVFLECVQDMDHENMFWYRQDPGLGLRLIYFSYDVKMKEKGDIPEGYSVSREKKERFSLILESASTNQTSMYLCASRPGGPSYNEQFFGPGTRLTVL.

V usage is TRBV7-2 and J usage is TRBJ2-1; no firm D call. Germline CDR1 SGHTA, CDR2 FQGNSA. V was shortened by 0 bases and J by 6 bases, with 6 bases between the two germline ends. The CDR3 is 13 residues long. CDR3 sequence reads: CASSLAPTNEQFF. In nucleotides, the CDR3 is TGTGCCAGCAGCTTAGCACCCACCAATGAGCAGTTCTTC.

CDR3 residues: CAWSVRRGNYGYTF. CDR3 coding DNA: TGTGCCTGGAGTGTACGTAGGGGAAACTATGGCTACACCTTC. This sequence joins TRBV30 and TRBJ1-2, with D tentatively TRBD1 (5 bases). Germline values: CDR1 GTSNPN, CDR2 SVGIG (reference sequence). This CDR3 spans 14 amino acids. V lost 0 bases, J lost 2 bases, and 10 bases lay in between.